Described below is a single T cell receptor beta chain sequence and its context. The data were taken from a study of blood T cell repertoires in COVID-19. Study information: Sources were T cells, B-cell-depleted T cells, or PBMCs; the material itself was cDNA or gDNA.

Authors' processing steps: Amplification of reference gene primers provided the estimated nucleated cell counts. The data were produced by immunoSEQ multiplex PCR, yet TCRdb's version contains in-frame clones alone and is incomplete. V and J calls and clone size follow that table, whereas D and trimming were derived from the DNA. The data show approximately 90,000 clones, with roughly 88% seen just once and under 15% held by the top ten. The CDR3 extends over 14 amino acids. The V segment lost 5 bases and the J segment 1 base; nucleotides outside the gene matches: 0. CDR1 is SGHTA and CDR2 is FQGTGA in the germline V gene.

The chain links TRBV7-3 to TRBJ2-1; TRBD2 matches at 9 bases. The sequenced sample was peripheral blood. The receptor was derived from a human donor in a cohort sampled during active COVID-19. The CDR3, as DNA: TGTGCCAGCAGCGGACTAGCGTCCTACAATGAGCAGTTCTTC. Residues: CASSGLASYNEQFF.